This passage covers 13 T cell receptor beta chains from one sample sequenced in a study of PD-1 blockade in classical Hodgkin lymphoma (dated by TCRdb to 2018 to 2020). The library was obtained by the immunoSEQ multiplex PCR assay. TCRdb carries this immuneACCESS record with in-frame sequences only. Its versions omit some clonotypes, under half of them owing to an unresolved V gene in the studies checked, with the rest unexplained. The sample profile shows approximately 96,000 clones; more than 85% of them were found once. Roughly 2% of the sample lies in the top ten. What the time point label conveys for this sample: cycle 4 day 1 (C4D1), after more than 5 weeks of nivolumab. Every trial patient had relapsed following autologous stem cell transplantation, and prior brentuximab vedotin exposure was what differed among cohorts A, B and C. Sequencing used peripheral blood mononuclear cells (PBMCs), obtained before the fourth cycle of nivolumab. These receptor sequences come from a human donor with classical Hodgkin lymphoma.

This chain joins TRBV5-6 and TRBJ2-7; TRBD2 is a possible D gene (5 bases). V lost 3 bases to trimming and J lost 2 bases, with 12 bases between them. Germline values: CDR1 SGHDT, CDR2 YYEEEE. This CDR3 region has 14 residues. The CDR3 nucleotides read TGTGCCAGCAGCTATGGGAGAACGCCCTACGAGCAGTACTTC. Translated: CASSYGRTPYEQYF.

The sample holds a few counts of this clone. The genes are TRBV28 and TRBJ2-3; TRBD2 is a possible D gene (5 bases). The germline V and J ends were trimmed by 6 bases and 4 bases, with 17 bases remaining between them. CDR3 length: 15 residues. The germline gives CDR1 MDHEN, CDR2 SYDVKM. The chain's CDR3 is CASSLTPPRADTQYF. Here the CDR3 DNA reads TGTGCCAGCAGCCTCACGCCGCCGAGGGCAGATACGCAGTATTTT.

The rearrangement joins TRBV11-2 to TRBJ2-3, with D possibly being TRBD2 (5 bases). This CDR3 contains 12 residues. Looked up from germline, CDR1 is SGHAT and CDR2 is FQNNGV. The V gene lost 7 bases and the J gene lost 7 bases, with 12 bases spanning the gap. The CDR3 DNA is TGTGCCAGCACCCGGGGAGCGTATACGCAGTATTTT. Translation: CASTRGAYTQYF.

The chain joins TRBV23-1 to TRBJ2-2; 8 nucleotides match TRBD1. TRBV23-1 is filed as an ORF, its function uncertain. The ends lost 2 bases at V and 5 bases at J; junction bases unmatched: 7. The CDR3 contains 16 residues. The CDR3 nucleotides read TGCGCCAGCAGTCAACCAGGGGGCGACGCTACCGGGGAGCTGTTTTTT. Translating it yields CASSQPGGDATGELFF.

This clone has just a few counts. The chain has TRBV5-1 and TRBJ2-1; 7 bases align to TRBD2. This CDR3 spans 14 amino acids. With 5 bases clipped from V and 8 bases from J, the junction kept 10 bases outside the gene matches. Germline loops: CDR1 SGHRS, CDR2 YFSETQ. CDR3 sequence reads: CASRSGNMEDEQFF. Written as DNA, the CDR3 is TGCGCCAGCAGGAGCGGGAATATGGAAGATGAGCAGTTCTTC.

The table lists this clone with a count of one. The V call is TRBV11-2, the J call TRBJ2-7, with D maybe TRBD2 (5 bases). The germline V and J ends were trimmed by 3 bases and 4 bases, with 22 bases remaining between them. This CDR3 has 17 amino acids. Per the germline V gene, CDR1 is SGHAT and CDR2 is FQNNGV. DNA of the CDR3: TGTGCCAGCAGCTTGAGAGGGCTCCGGGTTTCGACATACGAGCAGTACTTC. This gives the protein CASSLRGLRVSTYEQYF.

The gene calls are TRBV7-9 and TRBJ2-1; 8 bases fit TRBD2. V lost 1 base and J lost 5; bases outside the gene matches: 7. Germline V gives CDR1 SEHNR, CDR2 FQNEAQ (reference sequence). This CDR3 is 16 amino acids long. In nucleotides, the CDR3 is TGTGCCAGCAGCTTAGTCCCGGGAGGGCCGCACAATGAGCAGTTCTTC. Residues: CASSLVPGGPHNEQFF.

V gene TRBV10-1 combines with J gene TRBJ2-1; the D gene is possibly TRBD1 (6 bases). CDR1 and CDR2 (germline): WNHNN, SYGVQD (reference sequence). The V end was cut by 5 bases, the J end by 4 bases, with 12 bases between. This CDR3 contains 14 residues. CDR3 bases: TGCGCCAGCAGTCAAATAGGGGGTTACAATGAGCAGTTCTTC. Translation gives CASSQIGGYNEQFF.

J is TRBJ2-5 and V is TRBV6-6; maybe TRBD1 (6 bases). The germline V and J ends were trimmed by 7 bases and 3 bases, with 21 bases remaining between them. The CDR3 extends over 16 amino acids. CDR1 is MNHNY, CDR2 SVGAGI, per germline (reference sequence). The CDR3 reads CASTEDSVSRKETQYF. The CDR3 DNA is TGTGCCAGCACCGAGGACAGCGTAAGCCGAAAAGAGACCCAGTACTTC.

The CDR3 loop reads CASSSSSNEQFF. For the CDR3, the DNA is TGTGCCAGCAGCTCCTCGTCCAATGAGCAGTTCTTC. V and J are TRBV5-4 and TRBJ2-1; D not certain. This CDR3 comprises 12 residues. The germline V and J ends were trimmed by 3 bases and 6 bases, with 7 bases remaining between them. Germline V gene lookup returns CDR1 SGHNT and CDR2 YYREEE (reference sequence).

The rearrangement joins TRBV11-3 to TRBJ2-1; D gene ambiguous. Trimming removed 1 base from V and 2 bases from J, with 9 bases in between. The CDR3 is 15 amino acids. Germline-derived CDR1 and CDR2 are SGHNT and YENEEA. CDR3 sequence: CASSLGAVTYNEQFF. DNA of the CDR3: TGTGCCAGCAGCTTAGGTGCGGTAACCTACAATGAGCAGTTCTTC.

J is TRBJ1-1 and V is TRBV13; D may be TRBD1 (6 bases). Germline lookup yields CDR1 PRHDT and CDR2 FYEKMQ (reference sequence). Between the trimmed V and J ends, which lost 2 bases and 1 base, there was a span of 11 bases. This CDR3 contains 15 residues. This CDR3 reads CASSLWQGSNTEAFF. The CDR3 DNA reads TGTGCCAGCAGCTTATGGCAGGGGTCGAACACTGAAGCTTTCTTT. The full variable domain, with the rest looked up from reference TRBV13 and TRBJ1-1, is AAGVIQSPRHLIKEKRETATLKCYPIPRHDTVYWYQQGPGQDPQFLISFYEKMQSDKGSIPDRFSAQQFSDYHSELNMSSLELGDSALYFCASSLWQGSNTEAFFGQGTRLTVV.

The chain has TRBV7-2 and TRBJ1-1, with D maybe TRBD1 (6 bases). The CDR3 runs 14 residues. V was shortened by 1 base and J by 3 bases, with 9 bases between the two germline ends. Germline loops: CDR1 SGHTA, CDR2 FQGNSA. The CDR3 region is CASSLDRAHTEAFF. CDR3 DNA: TGTGCCAGCAGCTTAGACAGGGCCCACACTGAAGCTTTCTTT. The entire variable domain, with the rest obtained from reference TRBV7-2 and TRBJ1-1, is as follows: GAGVSQSPSNKVTEKGKDVELRCDPISGHTALYWYRQSLGQGLEFLIYFQGNSAPDKSGLPSDRFSAERTGGSVSTLTIQRTQQEDSAVYLCASSLDRAHTEAFFGQGTRLTVV.